One and the same sample provided the 17 T cell receptor beta chains below, sequenced in a study of blood T cell repertoires in COVID-19. Sequencing used immunoSEQ multiplex PCR; TCRdb keeps in-frame clones, though not all of them. The sample includes tens of thousands of clones, about nine tenths seen only once; the top ten take approximately 20%. The sequenced sample was peripheral blood. These receptors all come from a man aged 70-80 years with acute or convalescent COVID-19.

V and J are TRBV29-1 and TRBJ2-3, with D tentatively TRBD2 (5 bases). The V gene lost 8 bases and the J gene lost 6 bases, with 18 bases spanning the gap. The CDR3 is 13 amino acids. Germline CDR1 reads SQVTM; CDR2 reads ANQGSEA. The CDR3 region has the DNA TGCAGCTCCGGACTCCTAAGGGAGGATACGCAGTATTTT. Encoded protein: CSSGLLREDTQYF.

The chain recombines TRBV11-2 with TRBJ2-7; 13 positions agree with TRBD2. CDR3 size: 16 residues. Looked up from germline, CDR1 is SGHAT and CDR2 is FQNNGV. The junction had 4 bases not matched to a gene; V was cut back by 3 bases and J by 2 bases. Written as DNA, the CDR3 is TGTGCCAGCAGCTTCGAGGGACTAGCGGGGACCTACGAGCAGTACTTC. This encodes CASSFEGLAGTYEQYF.

This chain uses TRBV2 with TRBJ1-5, with 9 bases lining up with TRBD1. CDR1 SNHLY and CDR2 FYNNEI come from the germline V gene. Germline trimming cut 6 bases from V and 7 bases from J; bases unmatched to any gene: 4. The CDR3 is 13 amino acids. DNA for the CDR3: TGTGCCAGCAGGAGGGACAGGGACCAGCCCCAGCATTTT. It translates to CASRRDRDQPQHF.

This sequence joins TRBV9 and TRBJ2-2; tentative D call: TRBD2 (5 bases). This CDR3 has 16 amino acids. Trimming left V 0 bases short and J 3 bases short, with 12 bases between. The germline V gene has CDR1 SGDLS and CDR2 YYNGEE. This CDR3 is CASSVVTSGYTGELFF. The CDR3, as DNA: TGTGCCAGCAGCGTAGTAACAAGCGGATACACCGGGGAGCTGTTTTTT.

This chain joins TRBV19 and TRBJ1-4, with D perhaps TRBD1 (5 bases). This CDR3 has 14 residues. Trimming removed 4 bases from V and 8 bases from J, with 14 bases in between. Germline V gene data show CDR1 as LNHDA and CDR2 as SQIVND (reference sequence). CDR3 residues: CASSTGWRREKLFF. CDR3 sequence (DNA): TGTGCCAGTAGTACAGGGTGGCGGCGAGAAAAACTGTTTTTT.

This clone was detected only a few times. The V and J genes are TRBV2 and TRBJ1-6; a possible D gene is TRBD1 (5 bases). Trimming took 6 bases from V and 7 from J, leaving 10 bases between them. CDR3 size: 13 residues. CDR1 is SNHLY, CDR2 FYNNEI, per germline. This chain's CDR3 is CASRGQPNSPLHF. The DNA for the CDR3 is TGTGCCAGCAGAGGACAACCAAATTCACCCCTCCACTTT.

The CDR3 DNA reads TGTGCCAGCAGTTCATCAGGGGGCTCTGGCTACACCTTC. As protein: CASSSSGGSGYTF. This sequence joins TRBV12-3 or TRBV12-4 and TRBJ1-2, with TRBD1 identical over 8 bases. The V gene end was trimmed by 4 bases and the J gene end by 7 bases; junction bases not matched to a gene: 5. CDR3 length equals 13 residues.

The V gene is TRBV28, the J gene TRBJ1-1; 7 bases are shared with TRBD1. This CDR3 spans 14 amino acids. Germline V gives CDR1 MDHEN, CDR2 SYDVKM. J was trimmed by 8 bases and V by 6 bases; bases with no gene match: 12. CDR3 DNA: TGTGCCAGCAGCTCCCCCTGGACAGGTCACGAAGCTTTCTTT. This sequence encodes CASSSPWTGHEAFF.

The chain carries TRBV5-6 and TRBJ2-1, with 7 bases matching TRBD2. The CDR3 has 16 residues. Germline CDR1 SGHDT, CDR2 YYEEEE. The J segment lost 3 bases and the V segment lost 1 base, leaving 7 bases of the junction unmatched. DNA of the CDR3: TGTGCCAGCAGCTTGATGGGCACTAGCGACTACAATGAGCAGTTCTTC. It yields the protein CASSLMGTSDYNEQFF.

The sample holds a few counts of this clone. This chain links TRBV29-1 with TRBJ1-1; perhaps TRBD1 as D (6 bases). Trimming stripped 5 bases from V and 8 bases from J, with 21 bases between. This CDR3 is 14 amino acids long. Germline V gives CDR1 SQVTM, CDR2 ANQGSEA. CDR3 residues: CSVIREGQRREAFF. The DNA of the CDR3 is TGCAGCGTTATAAGGGAAGGACAGCGCCGGGAAGCTTTCTTT.

The genes are TRBV7-2 and TRBJ1-6, with TRBD1 as a possible D gene (6 bases). Germline CDR1 and CDR2: SGHTA and FQGNSA. The CDR3 runs 14 residues. Trimming removed 5 bases from V and 9 bases from J, with 14 bases in between. CDR3 in amino acids: CASSSLQGSSPLHF. The CDR3 DNA is TGTGCCAGCAGCAGTCTACAGGGCTCTTCACCCCTCCACTTT. Full variable domain (rest looked up from reference TRBV7-2 and TRBJ1-6): GAGVSQSPSNKVTEKGKDVELRCDPISGHTALYWYRQSLGQGLEFLIYFQGNSAPDKSGLPSDRFSAERTGGSVSTLTIQRTQQEDSAVYLCASSSLQGSSPLHFGNGTRLTVT.

The rearrangement links TRBV7-8 to TRBJ1-2; D gene ambiguous. This CDR3 has 11 residues. The V and J ends lost 5 bases and 3 bases respectively, with 4 bases between them. The germline gives CDR1 SGHVS, CDR2 FQNEAQ. This CDR3 reads CASSPDYGYTF. CDR3 sequence (DNA): TGTGCCAGCAGCCCAGACTATGGCTACACCTTC.

The chain links TRBV6-5 to TRBJ2-5; perhaps TRBD1 as D (6 bases). Trimming took 4 bases from V and 4 from J, leaving 13 bases between them. The CDR3 spans 14 residues. CDR1 is MNHEY, CDR2 SVGAGI, per germline. The CDR3 sequence is CASSSRTERETQYF. DNA of the CDR3: TGTGCCAGCAGTTCTCGGACAGAGAGAGAGACCCAGTACTTC.

The chain uses TRBV19 and TRBJ2-1; 8 bases match TRBD1. The junction had 16 bases not matched to a gene; V was cut back by 6 bases and J by 15 bases. This CDR3 spans 14 amino acids. From germline, CDR1 is LNHDA and CDR2 SQIVND (reference sequence). CDR3 loop: CASSGDRGSPRAFF. The CDR3 nucleotides are TGTGCCAGTAGCGGAGACAGGGGATCTCCCAGGGCGTTCTTC.

The J gene is TRBJ2-2, the V gene TRBV5-1, with unresolved D. Germline CDR1 is SGHRS and CDR2 is YFSETQ. This CDR3 comprises 14 residues. V lost 5 bases to trimming and J lost 3 bases, with 11 bases between them. CDR3 in amino acids: CASRSLGDTGELFF. The CDR3 DNA is TGCGCCAGCAGATCCCTCGGAGACACCGGGGAGCTGTTTTTT.

The chain has TRBV6-5 and TRBJ2-3; D possibly corresponds to TRBD1 (6 bases). The CDR3 totals 14 residues. The germline gives CDR1 MNHEY, CDR2 SVGAGI. V lost 5 bases and J 1 base, leaving 10 bases between the germline ends. CDR3 in amino acids: CASSLRQGTDTQYF. In nucleotides, the CDR3 is TGTGCCAGCAGTCTCCGACAGGGCACAGATACGCAGTATTTT.

The chain employs TRBV6-2 or TRBV6-3 and TRBJ1-4; 7 bases map to TRBD1. Germline CDR1 and CDR2: MNHEY and SVGEGT. The CDR3 totals 15 residues. With 4 bases clipped from V and 8 bases from J, the junction kept 10 bases outside the gene matches. CDR3 loop: CASSSDRAWQEKLFF. CDR3 coding DNA: TGTGCCAGCAGTTCCGACAGGGCATGGCAGGAAAAACTGTTTTTT.